The clone carrying this T cell receptor (beta chain) occurred a few times. Its target is not known. Additional DNA sequences in this sample encode the identical CDR3. Each specimen consisted of roughly 0.9-10 million cryopreserved PBMC prior to extraction of DNA. This sample is drawn from a study of long-term antiretroviral therapy in people with HIV. At the level of the study: The earliest samples came from an era when ART typically awaited falling CD4 counts. Whole-study findings and limits: Transplant-donor-level diversity was not reached after ART, though diversity increased. Records did not include ART adherence, viral resistance or therapy changes.

The V gene's germline CDR1 is SGHRS and CDR2 YFSETQ. With 0 bases clipped from V and 4 bases from J, the junction kept 0 bases outside the gene matches. The CDR3 length is 15 residues. Samples were assayed with immunoSEQ v3.0 at survey level. Method: immunoSEQ multiplex PCR; TCRdb's copy keeps in-frame clones and lacks some. The data show tens of thousands of clones, with around 93% seen just once and 2.5% to 3.5% held by the top ten. The V gene is TRBV5-1, the J gene TRBJ2-2, with 10 bases aligning to TRBD2. The source was unsorted PBMCs, collected about 7.4 years after starting antiretroviral therapy. The source is a man in his forties or fifties with HIV. The CDR3 region is CASSLASGGTGELFF. In DNA form, the CDR3 reads TGCGCCAGCAGCTTGGCTAGCGGGGGCACCGGGGAGCTGTTTTTT.